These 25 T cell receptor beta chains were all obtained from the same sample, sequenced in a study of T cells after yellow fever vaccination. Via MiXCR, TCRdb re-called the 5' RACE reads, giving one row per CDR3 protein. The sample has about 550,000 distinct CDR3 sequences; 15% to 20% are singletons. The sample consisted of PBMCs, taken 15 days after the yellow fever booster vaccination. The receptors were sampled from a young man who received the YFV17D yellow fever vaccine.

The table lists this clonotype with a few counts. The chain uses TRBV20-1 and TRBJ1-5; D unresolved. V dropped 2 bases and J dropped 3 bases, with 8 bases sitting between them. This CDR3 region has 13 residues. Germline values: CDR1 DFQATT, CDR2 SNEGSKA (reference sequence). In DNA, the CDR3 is TGCAGTGCTAGACCGGGCCTCAATCAGCCCCAGCATTTT. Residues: CSARPGLNQPQHF.

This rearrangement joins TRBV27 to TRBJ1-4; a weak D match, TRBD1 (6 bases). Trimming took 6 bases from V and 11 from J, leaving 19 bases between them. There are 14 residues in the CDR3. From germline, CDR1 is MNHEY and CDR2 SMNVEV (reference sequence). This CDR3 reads CASSPHGGLLKLFF. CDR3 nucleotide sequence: TGTGCCAGCAGCCCTCATGGGGGCCTTTTGAAACTGTTTTTT.

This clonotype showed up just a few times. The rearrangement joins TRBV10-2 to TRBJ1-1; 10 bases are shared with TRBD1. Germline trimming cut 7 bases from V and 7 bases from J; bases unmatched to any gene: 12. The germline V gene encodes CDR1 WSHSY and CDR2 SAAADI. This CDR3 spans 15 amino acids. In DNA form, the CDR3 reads TGCGCCAGCAACCCGGGACAGGGGAATCTCCTTGAAGCTTTCTTT. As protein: CASNPGQGNLLEAFF.

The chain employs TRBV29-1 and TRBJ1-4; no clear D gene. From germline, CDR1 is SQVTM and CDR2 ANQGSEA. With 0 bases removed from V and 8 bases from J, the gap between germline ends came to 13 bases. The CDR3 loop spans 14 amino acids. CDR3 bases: TGCAGCGTTGAAGATCCGACTGGGCGGGAAAAACTGTTTTTT. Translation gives CSVEDPTGREKLFF.

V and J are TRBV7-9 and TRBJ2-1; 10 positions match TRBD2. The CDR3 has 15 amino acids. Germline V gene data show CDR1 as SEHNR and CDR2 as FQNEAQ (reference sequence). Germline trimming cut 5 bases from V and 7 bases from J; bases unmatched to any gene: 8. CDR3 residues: CASSKQAGGRNEQFF. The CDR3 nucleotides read TGTGCCAGCAGCAAGCAAGCGGGAGGGCGGAATGAGCAGTTCTTC.

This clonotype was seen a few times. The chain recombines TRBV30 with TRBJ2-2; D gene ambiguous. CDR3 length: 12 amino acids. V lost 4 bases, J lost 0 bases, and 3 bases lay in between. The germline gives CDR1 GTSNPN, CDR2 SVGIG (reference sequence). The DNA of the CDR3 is TGTGCCTGGACAGCGAACACCGGGGAGCTGTTTTTT. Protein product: CAWTANTGELFF.

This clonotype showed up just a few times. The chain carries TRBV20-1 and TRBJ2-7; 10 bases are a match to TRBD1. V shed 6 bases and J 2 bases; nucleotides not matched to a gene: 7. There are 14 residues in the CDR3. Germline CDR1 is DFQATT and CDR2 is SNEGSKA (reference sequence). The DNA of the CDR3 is TGCAGTGCCGCTCGGGACAGGGGACCCTACGAGCAGTACTTC. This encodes CSAARDRGPYEQYF.

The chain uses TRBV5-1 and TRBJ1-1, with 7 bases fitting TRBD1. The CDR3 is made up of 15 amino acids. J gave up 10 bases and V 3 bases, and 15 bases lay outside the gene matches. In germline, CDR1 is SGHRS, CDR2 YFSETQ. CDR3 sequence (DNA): TGCGCCAGCAGCTCGGAGTCCGGGACAGCGGCTAGAGCTTTCTTT. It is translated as CASSSESGTAARAFF.

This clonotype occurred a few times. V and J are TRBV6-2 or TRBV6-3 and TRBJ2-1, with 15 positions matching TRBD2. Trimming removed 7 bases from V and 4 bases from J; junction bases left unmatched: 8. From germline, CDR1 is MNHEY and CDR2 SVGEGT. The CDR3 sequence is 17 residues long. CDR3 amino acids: CASTRTSGRAGYNEQFF. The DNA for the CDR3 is TGTGCCAGCACCCGGACTAGCGGGAGGGCCGGGTACAATGAGCAGTTCTTC.

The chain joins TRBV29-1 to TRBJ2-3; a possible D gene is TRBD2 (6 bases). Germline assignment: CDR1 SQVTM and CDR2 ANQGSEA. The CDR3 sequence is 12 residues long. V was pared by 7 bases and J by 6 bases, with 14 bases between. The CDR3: CSAAYGGDTQYF. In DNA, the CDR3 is TGCAGCGCTGCTTACGGAGGGGATACGCAGTATTTT.

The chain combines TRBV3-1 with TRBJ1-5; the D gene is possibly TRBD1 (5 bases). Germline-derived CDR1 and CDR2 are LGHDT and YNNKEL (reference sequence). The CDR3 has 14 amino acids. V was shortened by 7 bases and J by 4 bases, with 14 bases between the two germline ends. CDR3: CASTVGLINQPQHF. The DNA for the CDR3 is TGTGCCAGCACCGTGGGACTGATTAATCAGCCCCAGCATTTT.

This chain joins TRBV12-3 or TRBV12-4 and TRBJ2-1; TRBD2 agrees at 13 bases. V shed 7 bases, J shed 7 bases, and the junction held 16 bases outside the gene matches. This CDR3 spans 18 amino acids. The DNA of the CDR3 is TGTGCCAGCATATTCGGCGGACGGACTAGCGGGAGAGGGAATGAGCAGTTCTTC. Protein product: CASIFGGRTSGRGNEQFF.

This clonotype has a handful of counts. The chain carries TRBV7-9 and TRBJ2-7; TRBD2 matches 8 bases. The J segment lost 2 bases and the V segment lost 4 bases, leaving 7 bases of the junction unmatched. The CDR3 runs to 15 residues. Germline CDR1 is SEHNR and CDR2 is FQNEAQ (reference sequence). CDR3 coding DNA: TGTGCCAGCAGCTCACCGGGACTAGGGGCCTACGAGCAGTACTTC. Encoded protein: CASSSPGLGAYEQYF.

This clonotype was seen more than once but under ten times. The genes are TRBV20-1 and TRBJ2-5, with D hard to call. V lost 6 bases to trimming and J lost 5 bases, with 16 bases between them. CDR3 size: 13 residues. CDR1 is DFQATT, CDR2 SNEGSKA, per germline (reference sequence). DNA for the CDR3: TGCAGTGCGGATGTCGGTGGGCCGGAGACCCAGTACTTC. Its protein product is CSADVGGPETQYF.

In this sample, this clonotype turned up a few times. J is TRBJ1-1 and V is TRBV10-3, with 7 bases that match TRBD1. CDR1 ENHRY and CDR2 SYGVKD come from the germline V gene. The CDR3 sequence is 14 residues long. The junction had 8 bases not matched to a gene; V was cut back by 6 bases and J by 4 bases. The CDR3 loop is CAIRRQGEGTEAFF. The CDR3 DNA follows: TGTGCCATCAGGAGACAGGGAGAGGGCACTGAAGCTTTCTTT.

The CDR3 spells CASSPAWDRGNYGYTF. CDR3 nucleotides: TGTGCCAGCAGCCCGGCGTGGGACAGGGGCAACTATGGCTACACCTTC. The V gene is TRBV7-2, the J gene TRBJ1-2; 10 bases are shared with TRBD1. J gave up 2 bases and V 5 bases, and 8 bases lay outside the gene matches. Per germline, CDR1 SGHTA and CDR2 FQGNSA. The CDR3 runs 16 residues.

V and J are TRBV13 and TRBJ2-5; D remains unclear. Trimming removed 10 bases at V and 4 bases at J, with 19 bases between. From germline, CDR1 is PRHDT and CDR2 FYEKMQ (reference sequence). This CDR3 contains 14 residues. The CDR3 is CATTSDAGRETQYF. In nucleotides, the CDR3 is TGTGCCACCACGAGCGATGCCGGCAGAGAGACCCAGTACTTC.

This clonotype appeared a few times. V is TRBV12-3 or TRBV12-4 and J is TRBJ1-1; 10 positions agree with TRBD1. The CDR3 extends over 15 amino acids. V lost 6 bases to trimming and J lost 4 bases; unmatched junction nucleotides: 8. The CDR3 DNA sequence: TGTGCCAGCAGGCGACAGGGGGCGCGAATCACTGAAGCTTTCTTT. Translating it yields CASRRQGARITEAFF.

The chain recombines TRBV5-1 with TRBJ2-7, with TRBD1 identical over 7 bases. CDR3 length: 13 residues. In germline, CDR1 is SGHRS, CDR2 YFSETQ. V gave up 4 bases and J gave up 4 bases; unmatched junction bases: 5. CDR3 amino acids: CASSTGQKYEQYF. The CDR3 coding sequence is TGCGCCAGCAGCACGGGACAGAAGTACGAGCAGTACTTC.

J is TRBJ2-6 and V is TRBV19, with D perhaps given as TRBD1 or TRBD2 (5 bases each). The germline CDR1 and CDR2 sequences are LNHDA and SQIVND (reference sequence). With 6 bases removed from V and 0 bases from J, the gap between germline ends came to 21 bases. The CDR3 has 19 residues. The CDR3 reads CASSNWGRRRSSGANVLTF. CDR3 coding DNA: TGTGCCAGTAGCAATTGGGGACGCAGGCGTAGCTCTGGGGCCAACGTCCTGACTTTC.

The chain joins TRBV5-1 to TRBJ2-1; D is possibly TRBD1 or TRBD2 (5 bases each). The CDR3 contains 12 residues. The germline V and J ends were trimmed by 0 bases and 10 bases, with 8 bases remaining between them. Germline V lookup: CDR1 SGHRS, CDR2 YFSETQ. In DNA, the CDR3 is TGCGCCAGCAGCTTGGGTGGGACCGAGCAGTTCTTC. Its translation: CASSLGGTEQFF.

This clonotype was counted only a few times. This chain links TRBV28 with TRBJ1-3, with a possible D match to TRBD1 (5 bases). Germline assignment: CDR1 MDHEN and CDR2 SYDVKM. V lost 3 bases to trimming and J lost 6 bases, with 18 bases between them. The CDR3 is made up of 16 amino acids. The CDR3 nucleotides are TGTGCCAGCAGTTTGCCCGGGGGGGGATCGCAAAACACCATATATTTT. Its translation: CASSLPGGGSQNTIYF.

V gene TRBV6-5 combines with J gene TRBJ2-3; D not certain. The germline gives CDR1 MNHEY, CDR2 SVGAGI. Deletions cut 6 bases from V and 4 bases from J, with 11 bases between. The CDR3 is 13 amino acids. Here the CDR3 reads CASRYPSADTQYF. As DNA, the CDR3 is TGTGCCAGCAGGTATCCGAGCGCAGATACGCAGTATTTT.

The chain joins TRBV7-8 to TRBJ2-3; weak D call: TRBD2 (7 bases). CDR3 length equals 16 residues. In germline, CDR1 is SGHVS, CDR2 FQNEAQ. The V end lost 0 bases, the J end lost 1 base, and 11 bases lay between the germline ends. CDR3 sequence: CASSLAGGGGTDTQYF. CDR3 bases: TGTGCCAGCAGCTTAGCGGGAGGGGGTGGCACAGATACGCAGTATTTT.

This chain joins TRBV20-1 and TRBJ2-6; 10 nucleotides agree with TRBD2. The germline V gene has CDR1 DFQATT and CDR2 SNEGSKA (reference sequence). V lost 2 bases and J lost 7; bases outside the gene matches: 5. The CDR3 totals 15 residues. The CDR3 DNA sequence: TGCAGTGCTAGATCGGGACTAGCGAGAGCCAACGTCCTGACTTTC. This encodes CSARSGLARANVLTF.